Each of the 22 T cell receptor beta chains below was sequenced from the same sample in a study of low-dose radiotherapy and immunotherapy resistance in tumors. Priming of first-strand cDNA relied on TRAV- and TRBV-specific primers (covering alpha and beta chains). TCR amplification involved 20 PCR cycles with a constant-region primer and V-primer adapter. From the reads, TCRdb called clonotypes with MiXCR, one entry per CDR3 protein. The sample consists of more than 45,000 distinct CDR3 sequences, 20% to 25% of them appearing once. Time point meaning: before trial treatment. This sample comprised PBMCs, obtained before treatment. All receptors come from a male donor with prostate cancer.

The chain joins TRBV23-1 to TRBJ2-1, with unresolved D. TRBV23-1 is labeled an ORF, and its function is uncertain. This CDR3 region has 13 residues. The V gene lost 0 bases and the J gene lost 10 bases, with 10 bases spanning the gap. CDR3 sequence reads: CASSQSEVDEQFF. The CDR3 nucleotides read TGCGCCAGCAGTCAATCCGAGGTAGACGAGCAGTTCTTC.

This clonotype has a count of ten or more. The rearrangement links TRBV6-2 or TRBV6-3 to TRBJ2-2; 8 bases fit TRBD2. V shed 6 bases, J shed 3 bases, and the junction held 18 bases outside the gene matches. CDR1 is MNHEY and CDR2 is SVGEGT in the germline V gene. The CDR3 consists of 19 residues. The CDR3 loop reads CASSFGGGRRVMDTGELFF. The CDR3 DNA reads TGTGCCAGCAGCTTCGGGGGCGGGAGGAGGGTCATGGACACCGGGGAGCTGTTTTTT.

This clonotype has at least ten counts. The chain employs TRBV19 and TRBJ2-1, with 16 bases fitting TRBD2. CDR3 length: 14 amino acids. Trimming at V came to 5 bases and at J to 10 bases, leaving 2 bases not matched to a gene. Germline CDR1 is LNHDA and CDR2 is SQIVND (reference sequence). The CDR3 here is CASSPGLAGGEQFF. DNA for the CDR3: TGTGCCAGTAGTCCGGGACTAGCGGGAGGGGAGCAGTTCTTC. The full variable domain, completed using reference TRBV19 and TRBJ2-1, is DGGITQSPKYLFRKEGQNVTLSCEQNLNHDAMYWYRQDPGQGLRLIYYSQIVNDFQKGDIAEGYSVSREKKESFPLTVTSAQKNPTAFYLCASSPGLAGGEQFFGPGTRLTVL.

Ten or more counts support this clonotype. The chain couples TRBV6-6 to TRBJ2-1, with D possibly TRBD1 on 6 matching bases. CDR1 and CDR2 from the germline V gene are MNHNY and SVGAGI (reference sequence). The CDR3 consists of 15 residues. Trimming took off 8 bases at V and 0 bases at J, with 14 bases between the two ends. CDR3 region: CASGEQGPSYNEQFF. CDR3 nucleotides: TGTGCCAGCGGTGAACAGGGCCCCTCCTACAATGAGCAGTTCTTC.

Ten or more counts support this clonotype. The gene calls are TRBV5-1 and TRBJ1-1, with D possibly matching TRBD1 (5 bases). Germline V gives CDR1 SGHRS, CDR2 YFSETQ. This CDR3 has 15 amino acids. Trimming removed 4 bases from V and 3 bases from J, with 16 bases in between. DNA for the CDR3: TGCGCCAGCAGCCCAGGGCCCATCGGGGACACTGAAGCTTTCTTT. This translates into CASSPGPIGDTEAFF.

The J gene is TRBJ2-7, the V gene TRBV6-2 or TRBV6-3, with D hard to call. V was shortened by 3 bases and J by 7 bases, with 10 bases between the two germline ends. Germline V gene lookup returns CDR1 MNHEY and CDR2 SVGEGT. CDR3 length equals 12 residues. The CDR3 reads CASSYDVREQYF. For the CDR3, the DNA is TGTGCCAGCAGTTATGATGTGAGAGAGCAGTACTTC.

This clonotype was counted at least ten times. The V call is TRBV7-9, the J call TRBJ1-5; TRBD1 might be the D (6 bases). The V end was cut by 5 bases, the J end by 0 bases, with 8 bases between. The CDR3 is 14 residues long. Looked up from germline, CDR1 is SEHNR and CDR2 is FQNEAQ (reference sequence). Here the CDR3 reads CASSVQGSNQPQHF. DNA for the CDR3: TGTGCCAGCAGCGTACAGGGTAGCAATCAGCCCCAGCATTTT.

The J gene is TRBJ2-7, the V gene TRBV10-3; TRBD1 aligns across 8 bases. The CDR3 runs to 14 residues. Germline V lookup: CDR1 ENHRY, CDR2 SYGVKD. V lost 5 bases to trimming and J lost 1 base; unmatched junction nucleotides: 4. The CDR3 loop reads CAISRDRLSYEQYF. Here the CDR3 DNA reads TGTGCCATCAGTAGGGACAGGTTGTCCTACGAGCAGTACTTC.

This clonotype was seen repeatedly, ten times or more. This chain uses TRBV5-1 with TRBJ1-1, with D possibly TRBD1 on 6 matching bases. The germline CDR1 and CDR2 sequences are SGHRS and YFSETQ. With 0 bases removed from V and 1 base from J, the gap between germline ends came to 16 bases. The CDR3 consists of 17 residues. As DNA, the CDR3 is TGCGCCAGCAGCTTGGGGGTAGACAGGATGGCGAACACTGAAGCTTTCTTT. Its protein product is CASSLGVDRMANTEAFF.

This clonotype was counted a few times. With only one base between it and a far larger clone, this is likely a read error. CDR3 region: CSARVARAILETQFF. The DNA for the CDR3 is TGCAGTGCTAGAGTCGCGAGGGCTATTTTAGAGACCCAGTTCTTC. This chain connects TRBV20-1 to TRBJ2-1, with D possibly matching TRBD2 (5 bases). The length of the CDR3 is 15 residues. Germline CDR1 is DFQATT and CDR2 is SNEGSKA (reference sequence). The ends were cut back, 1 base at V and 13 bases at J, with 23 bases in the middle.

V is TRBV9 and J is TRBJ2-1, with D possibly TRBD1 on 6 matching bases. Germline V gives CDR1 SGDLS, CDR2 YYNGEE. This CDR3 has 17 amino acids. V lost 1 base to trimming and J lost 4 bases, with 18 bases between them. CDR3 coding DNA: TGTGCCAGCAGCGTACGCGGCCAGGGGCAATTGTACAATGAGCAGTTCTTC. It translates to CASSVRGQGQLYNEQFF.

This clonotype occurred many times. The rearrangement links TRBV30 to TRBJ1-5, with a weak D call TRBD1 (5 bases). The CDR3 is 16 residues long. Germline CDR1 GTSNPN, CDR2 SVGIG (reference sequence). V dropped 0 bases and J dropped 4 bases, with 16 bases sitting between them. In DNA, the CDR3 is TGTGCCTGGAGTGTAGGTCTTGGGACCGCAAATCAGCCCCAGCATTTT. Translated: CAWSVGLGTANQPQHF.

This clonotype was counted at least ten times. The J gene is TRBJ2-7, the V gene TRBV20-1; TRBD2 matches at 10 bases. The germline gives CDR1 DFQATT, CDR2 SNEGSKA (reference sequence). The CDR3 totals 14 residues. V gave up 6 bases and J gave up 0 bases; unmatched junction bases: 5. The CDR3 loop reads CSAISGRSSYEQYF. In nucleotides, the CDR3 is TGCAGTGCCATTAGCGGGAGGTCCTCCTACGAGCAGTACTTC.

This clonotype was seen ten or more times. This sequence joins TRBV18 and TRBJ2-1, with a weak D call TRBD2 (6 bases). CDR1 is KGHSH, CDR2 LQKENI, per germline. The CDR3 consists of 13 residues. The germline V and J ends were trimmed by 8 bases and 8 bases, with 16 bases remaining between them. The DNA for the CDR3 is TGTGCCAGCGGGGGACTGGCAAGCGATGAGCAGTTCTTC. This encodes CASGGLASDEQFF. Together with reference TRBV18 and TRBJ2-1, the CDR3 gives the full variable domain: NAGVMQNPRHLVRRRGQEARLRCSPMKGHSHVYWYRQLPEEGLKFMVYLQKENIIDESGMPKERFSAEFPKEGPSILRIQQVVRGDSAAYFCASGGLASDEQFFGPGTRLTVL.

Of note for this clonotype: A much larger clone differs from this one at a single base, so this may be a read error. The genes are TRBV11-2 and TRBJ2-6; 8 bases match TRBD1. CDR1 and CDR2 from the germline V gene are SGHAT and FQNNGV. CDR3 length: 16 residues. The CDR3, as DNA: TGTGCCAGCAGCCGACAGGGGTCAGCTGGGGCCAACGCCCTGACTTTC. It is translated as CASSRQGSAGANALTF.

V gene TRBV5-1 combines with J gene TRBJ1-5, with D possibly being TRBD1 (6 bases). The V end lost 4 bases, the J end lost 5 bases, and 16 bases lay between the germline ends. This CDR3 is 15 amino acids long. CDR1 is SGHRS and CDR2 is YFSETQ in the germline V gene. CDR3 coding DNA: TGCGCCAGCAGCGAACAGGGTAGCGGGGATCAGCCCCAGCATTTT. Its protein is CASSEQGSGDQPQHF. Drawing the rest from reference TRBV5-1 and TRBJ1-5, the complete variable domain is KAGVTQTPRYLIKTRGQQVTLSCSPISGHRSVSWYQQTPGQGLQFLFEYFSETQRNKGNFPGRFSGRQFSNSRSEMNVSTLELGDSALYLCASSEQGSGDQPQHFGDGTRLSIL.

The rearrangement uses TRBV28 and TRBJ2-1, with TRBD1 identical over 9 bases. CDR3 length equals 18 residues. The germline gives CDR1 MDHEN, CDR2 SYDVKM. V was clipped by 5 bases and J by 2 bases; unmatched bases: 13. CDR3 protein: CASSAPGQGVQAYNEQFF. The CDR3 DNA reads TGTGCCAGCAGTGCGCCGGGACAGGGTGTGCAAGCCTACAATGAGCAGTTCTTC. The variable domain in full, completed from reference TRBV28 and TRBJ2-1, reads DVKVTQSSRYLVKRTGEKVFLECVQDMDHENMFWYRQDPGLGLRLIYFSYDVKMKEKGDIPEGYSVSREKKERFSLILESASTNQTSMYLCASSAPGQGVQAYNEQFFGPGTRLTVL.

As for this clonotype: A much larger clonotype is one base distant, so this may be a read error. The chain recombines TRBV20-1 with TRBJ2-7, with 9 bases fitting TRBD2. Germline assignment: CDR1 DFQATT and CDR2 SNEGSKA (reference sequence). The trim removed 0 bases at V and 7 bases at J, leaving 13 bases unmatched. The CDR3 extends over 16 amino acids. The CDR3 loop reads CSARDQSAGGYNEQYF. For the CDR3, the DNA is TGCAGTGCTAGAGATCAGTCGGCGGGAGGGTACAATGAGCAGTACTTC.

To note about this clonotype: A far larger clone is one nucleotide away, so this likely arose from a read error. The CDR3 region is CAGSLEAGVLDTQYF. The CDR3 region has the DNA TGTGCCGGCAGCTTAGAAGCGGGGGTCCTAGATACGCAGTATTTT. This chain links TRBV7-9 with TRBJ2-3, with 8 bases identical to TRBD2. Germline CDR1 SEHNR, CDR2 FQNEAQ (reference sequence). The CDR3 extends over 15 amino acids.

This clonotype was seen many times. The chain has TRBV5-1 and TRBJ2-1; 9 bases fit TRBD2. CDR3 length: 14 amino acids. The J segment lost 9 bases and the V segment lost 2 bases, leaving 6 bases of the junction unmatched. Germline V gives CDR1 SGHRS, CDR2 YFSETQ. The CDR3 DNA reads as TGCGCCAGCAGCTTTCTTAGCGGGAGTGGTGAGCAGTTCTTC. This codes for CASSFLSGSGEQFF.

As concerns this clonotype: A far larger clone is one nucleotide away, so this likely arose from a read error. The chain uses TRBV6-1 and TRBJ1-6; possibly TRBD1 for D (5 bases). Trimming removed 7 bases at V and 0 bases at J, with 19 bases between. The CDR3 length is 18 residues. Germline V CDR1 and CDR2: MNHNS, SASEGT. The chain's CDR3 is CASIYPPGPSSYNSPLHF. For the CDR3, the DNA is TGTGCCAGCATTTACCCCCCGGGGCCGAGCTCCTATAATTCACCCCTCCACTTT.

Details on this clonotype: This likely reflects a read error, since a far larger clone is one base away. V and J are TRBV6-1 and TRBJ1-1; tentative D call: TRBD1 (6 bases). The germline CDR1 and CDR2 sequences are MNHNS and SASEGT. This CDR3 has 17 residues. The CDR3 spells CAGSHQGYRGEGNEAFF. CDR3 nucleotides: TGTGCCGGCAGTCATCAGGGGTATAGGGGTGAAGGGAATGAAGCTTTCTTT.